This passage covers 13 T cell receptor beta chains from one sample sequenced in a study of T cell repertoires in cytomegalovirus infection. TCRdb re-analysed the reads in MiXCR, keeping a single row per CDR3 protein. The sample yields some 220,000 distinct CDR3 sequences, about 7% seen once. The sample taken for sequencing was PBMCs. Receptor source: a human donor in good health (CMV status not recorded). Some clones in this sample may be carry-over from other donors' samples.

Many counts were recorded for this clonotype. The rearrangement links TRBV20-1 to TRBJ1-5; maybe TRBD1 (6 bases). Germline V gene sequence: CDR1 DFQATT, CDR2 SNEGSKA (reference sequence). V shed 6 bases and J shed 4 bases, with 13 bases lying between them. The CDR3 contains 13 residues. The CDR3 DNA is TGCAGTGCCCAAGGACAGTTAAATCAGCCCCAGCATTTT. Residues: CSAQGQLNQPQHF.

This clonotype was seen repeatedly, ten times or more. This chain joins TRBV15 and TRBJ1-2; 9 bases align to TRBD1. After removal of 0 bases from V and 7 bases from J, the junction contained 6 bases not matched to a gene. The CDR3 runs to 15 residues. Germline lookup yields CDR1 LNHNV and CDR2 YYDKDF (reference sequence). CDR3 sequence: CATSRDRTGDSGYTF. In nucleotides, the CDR3 is TGTGCCACCAGCAGAGATCGGACAGGGGACAGTGGCTACACCTTC.

There are many counts of this clonotype. J is TRBJ1-5 and V is TRBV28, with D possibly TRBD1 on 5 matching bases. The CDR3 runs to 14 residues. Germline values: CDR1 MDHEN, CDR2 SYDVKM. V lost 3 bases, J lost 5 bases, and 11 bases lay in between. In DNA form, the CDR3 reads TGTGCCAGCAGTTTCGACAGCTCGTATCAGCCCCAGCATTTT. This translates into CASSFDSSYQPQHF. The complete variable domain, with remaining parts taken from reference TRBV28 and TRBJ1-5, reads DVKVTQSSRYLVKRTGEKVFLECVQDMDHENMFWYRQDPGLGLRLIYFSYDVKMKEKGDIPEGYSVSREKKERFSLILESASTNQTSMYLCASSFDSSYQPQHFGDGTRLSIL.

Points on this clonotype: Given a much more abundant clone one base away, this may be a read error. V usage is TRBV6-2 or TRBV6-3 and J usage is TRBJ1-2, with TRBD1 identical over 9 bases. After removal of 9 bases from V and 6 bases from J, the junction contained 14 bases not matched to a gene. The CDR3 has 15 amino acids. CDR1 and CDR2 (germline): MNHEY, SVGEGT. The CDR3 protein is CARSYLRGTGNGYTF. The CDR3 coding sequence is TGTGCCAGGAGCTATCTCCGCGGGACAGGGAATGGCTACACCTTC.

The CDR3 loop is CASSLGVQSDEQYF. The CDR3 bases are TGTGCCAGCAGCTTGGGGGTCCAGTCCGACGAGCAGTACTTC. The genes are TRBV7-9 and TRBJ2-7; possibly TRBD1 or TRBD2 for D (5 bases each). CDR1 SEHNR and CDR2 FQNEAQ come from the germline V gene (reference sequence). Trimming pared 3 bases from V and 5 bases from J, leaving 14 bases between. The CDR3 loop spans 14 amino acids.

At least ten counts were recorded for this clonotype. This sequence joins TRBV4-3 and TRBJ2-4; 11 bases fit TRBD1. Germline V lookup: CDR1 LGHNA, CDR2 YSLEER. The CDR3 is 15 amino acids. V lost 0 bases to trimming and J lost 9 bases; unmatched junction nucleotides: 4. Written as DNA, the CDR3 is TGCGCCAGCAGCCAAGACGGACAGGGGGCTGGCATTCAGTACTTC. Translation: CASSQDGQGAGIQYF.

This clonotype was observed many times. The genes are TRBV7-2 and TRBJ1-4; D remains ambiguous. V lost 1 base and J lost 4, with 1 base in between. Per the germline V gene, CDR1 is SGHTA and CDR2 is FQGNSA. The CDR3 covers 12 residues. CDR3 nucleotides: TGTGCCAGCAGCTTAGTTAATGAAAAACTGTTTTTT. It codes for CASSLVNEKLFF.

This chain connects TRBV9 to TRBJ2-6; D is unresolved. The V gene's germline CDR1 is SGDLS and CDR2 YYNGEE. CDR3 length: 15 amino acids. The V end lost 2 bases, the J end lost 0 bases, and 6 bases lay between the germline ends. CDR3 protein: CASSVVGSGANVLTF. The CDR3 bases are TGTGCCAGCAGCGTTGTGGGCTCTGGGGCCAACGTCCTGACTTTC. The full variable domain, completed using reference TRBV9 and TRBJ2-6, is DSGVTQTPKHLITATGQRVTLRCSPRSGDLSVYWYQQSLDQGLQFLIQYYNGEERAKGNILERFSAQQFPDLHSELNLSSLELGDSALYFCASSVVGSGANVLTFGAGSRLTVL.

This clonotype was observed at least ten times. The rearrangement joins TRBV5-8 to TRBJ1-4; 7 nucleotides line up with TRBD1. Germline V CDR1 and CDR2: SGHTS, YDEGEE. CDR3 size: 16 residues. Losses at the gene ends were 2 bases for V and 4 bases for J; bases not matched to a gene: 8. The CDR3 is CASSFGTATYNEKLFF. As DNA, the CDR3 is TGTGCCAGCAGCTTCGGGACAGCGACTTATAATGAAAAACTGTTTTTT.

This sequence joins TRBV19 and TRBJ1-2, with no clear D. CDR3 length: 15 amino acids. CDR1 and CDR2 (germline): LNHDA, SQIVND (reference sequence). V was cut by 2 bases and J by 7 bases, with 17 bases left in between. In DNA form, the CDR3 reads TGTGCCAGTAGTATACTGAATCCGACGGCCCGTGGCTACACCTTC. It codes for CASSILNPTARGYTF.

There are many counts of this clonotype. The J gene is TRBJ1-5, the V gene TRBV7-2, with D tentatively TRBD1 (5 bases). The germline V gene has CDR1 SGHTA and CDR2 FQGNSA. The germline V and J ends were trimmed by 0 bases and 0 bases, with 12 bases remaining between them. The CDR3 sequence is 17 residues long. The CDR3, as DNA: TGTGCCAGCAGCTTAGCCCCGACAGCTTATAGCAATCAGCCCCAGCATTTT. This gives the protein CASSLAPTAYSNQPQHF.

This clonotype was seen at least ten times. This rearrangement joins TRBV7-2 to TRBJ2-3; D call uncertain. This CDR3 spans 13 amino acids. Germline V gene data show CDR1 as SGHTA and CDR2 as FQGNSA. Trimming took 2 bases from V and 6 from J, leaving 9 bases between them. The CDR3 is CASSLSSRDTQYF. The CDR3 region has the DNA TGTGCCAGCAGCTTATCTAGTCGCGATACGCAGTATTTT.

There are many counts of this clonotype. This chain connects TRBV12-3 or TRBV12-4 to TRBJ2-7, with 7 bases matching TRBD1. After removal of 5 bases from V and 5 bases from J, the junction contained 6 bases not matched to a gene. There are 13 residues in the CDR3. For the CDR3, the DNA is TGTGCCAGCAGTCCCGAGGGGGCGGACGAGCAGTACTTC. The encoded protein is CASSPEGADEQYF.